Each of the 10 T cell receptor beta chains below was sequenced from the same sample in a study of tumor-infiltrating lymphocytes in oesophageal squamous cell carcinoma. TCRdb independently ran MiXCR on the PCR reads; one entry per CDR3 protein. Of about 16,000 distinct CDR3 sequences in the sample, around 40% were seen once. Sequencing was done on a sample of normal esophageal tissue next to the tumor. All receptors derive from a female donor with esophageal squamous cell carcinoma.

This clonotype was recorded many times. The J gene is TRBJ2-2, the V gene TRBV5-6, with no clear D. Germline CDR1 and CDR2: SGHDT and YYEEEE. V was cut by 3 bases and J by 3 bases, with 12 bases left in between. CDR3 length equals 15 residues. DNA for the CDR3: TGTGCCAGCAGCTACGAAGGACGGGACACCGGGGAGCTGTTTTTT. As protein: CASSYEGRDTGELFF.

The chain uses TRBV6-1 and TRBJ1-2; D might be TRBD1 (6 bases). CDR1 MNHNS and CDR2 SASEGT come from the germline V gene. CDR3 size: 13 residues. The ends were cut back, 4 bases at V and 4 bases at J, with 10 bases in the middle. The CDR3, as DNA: TGTGCCAGCAGTGCTCAGGGGAGCTATGGCTACACCTTC. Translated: CASSAQGSYGYTF.

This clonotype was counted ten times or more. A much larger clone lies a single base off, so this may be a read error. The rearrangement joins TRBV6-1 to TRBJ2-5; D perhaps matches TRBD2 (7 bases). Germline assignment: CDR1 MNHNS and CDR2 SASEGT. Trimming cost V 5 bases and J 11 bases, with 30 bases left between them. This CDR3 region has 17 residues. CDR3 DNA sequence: TGTGCCAGCAGTTATAGTCTTAAGGGAGGGGGGGGCAATGAGCAGTACTTC. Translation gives CASSYSLKGGGGNEQYF.

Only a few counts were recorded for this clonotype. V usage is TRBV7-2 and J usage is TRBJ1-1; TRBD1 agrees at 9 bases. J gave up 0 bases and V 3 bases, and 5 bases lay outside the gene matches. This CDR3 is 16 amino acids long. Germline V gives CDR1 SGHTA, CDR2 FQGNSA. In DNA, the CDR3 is TGTGCCAGCAGCTTCGGGGGACAGGGATTGAACACTGAAGCTTTCTTT. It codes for CASSFGGQGLNTEAFF.

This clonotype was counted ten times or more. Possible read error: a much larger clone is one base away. Here the CDR3 DNA reads TGTGCCAGCAGCTCCCCAGCGGGAGGGTACAATGAGCAGTACTTC. This codes for CASSSPAGGYNEQYF. The J gene is TRBJ2-5, the V gene TRBV5-6; 10 nucleotides agree with TRBD2. V lost 3 bases and J lost 11; bases outside the gene matches: 13. The CDR3 loop spans 15 amino acids. Germline-derived CDR1 and CDR2 are SGHDT and YYEEEE. The whole variable domain, remainder taken from reference TRBV5-6 and TRBJ2-5, is DAGVTQSPTHLIKTRGQQVTLRCSPKSGHDTVSWYQQALGQGPQFIFQYYEEEERQRGNFPDRFSGHQFPNYSSELNVNALLLGDSALYLCASSSPAGGYNEQYFGPGTRLLVL.

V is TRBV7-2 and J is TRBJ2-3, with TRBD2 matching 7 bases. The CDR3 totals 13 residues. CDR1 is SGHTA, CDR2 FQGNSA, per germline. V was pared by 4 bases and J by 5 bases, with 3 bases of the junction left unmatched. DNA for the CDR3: TGTGCCAGCAGCTCAGGGAGGGGAGATACGCAGTATTTT. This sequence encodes CASSSGRGDTQYF.

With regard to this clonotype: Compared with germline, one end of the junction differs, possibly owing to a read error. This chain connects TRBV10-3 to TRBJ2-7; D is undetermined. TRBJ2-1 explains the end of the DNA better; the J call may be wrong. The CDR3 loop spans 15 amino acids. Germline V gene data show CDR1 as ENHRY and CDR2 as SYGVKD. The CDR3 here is CAISDVSASGNQQFF. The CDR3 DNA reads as TGTGCCATCAGTGACGTGAGCGCCTCTGGCAATCAGCAGTTCTTC.

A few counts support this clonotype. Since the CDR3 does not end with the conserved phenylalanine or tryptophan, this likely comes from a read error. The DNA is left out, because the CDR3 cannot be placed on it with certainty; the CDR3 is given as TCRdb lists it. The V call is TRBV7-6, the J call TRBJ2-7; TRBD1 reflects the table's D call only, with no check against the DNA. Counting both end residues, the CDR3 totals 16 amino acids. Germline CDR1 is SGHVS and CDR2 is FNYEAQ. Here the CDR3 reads CASSARQGAYEQYFGA.

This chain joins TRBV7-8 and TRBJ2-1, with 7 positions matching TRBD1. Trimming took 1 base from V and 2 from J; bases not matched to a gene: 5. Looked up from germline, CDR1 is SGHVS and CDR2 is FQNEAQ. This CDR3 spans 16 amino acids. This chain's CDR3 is CASSLETGTAYNEQFF. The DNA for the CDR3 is TGTGCCAGCAGCTTAGAAACCGGGACAGCCTACAATGAGCAGTTCTTC.

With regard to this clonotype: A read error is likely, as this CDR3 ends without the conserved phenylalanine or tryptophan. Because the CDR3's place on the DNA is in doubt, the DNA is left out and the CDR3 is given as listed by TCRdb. CDR3 sequence: CASSLVGSNYGYTFGS. This chain connects TRBV28 to TRBJ2-1. The CDR3 contains 16 residues when both ends are counted. Per germline, CDR1 MDHEN and CDR2 SYDVKM.